This T cell receptor (beta chain) was found in a study of cytomegalovirus exposure and HLA in healthy donors (dated by TCRdb to the late 2010s). For the wider study: According to an earlier analysis of around 600 of the donors, 150 million to 200 million T cells yielded roughly 110 million unique TCR beta sequences and approximately 280 Gb of sequence data. HLA typing included class I and class II loci at four-digit resolution. Of the 350 to 400 genotyped donors, about 80% fell in the genetic ancestry cluster associated with self-reported Caucasian donors. Across about 380 genotyped donors of the cohort, an average of roughly 250,000 unique TCR beta nucleotide sequences per donor were sequenced, and 15% to 20% of those sequences were non-productive. Every repertoire in the discovery cohort had been generated on one and the same sequencing platform. The study profiled the T cell repertoires of hundreds of subjects by immunosequencing and related them to cytomegalovirus serostatus. To predict cytomegalovirus infection status, the study brought together high-throughput TCR immunosequencing, statistical association of individual TCRs with disease status, and machine learning. Rather than using new phenotypic data, the later analysis identified candidate immune exposures from TCR beta sequences and from how often those sequences occurred across donors. The number of donors typed differed by locus, with roughly 620-630 for A, B, C, DRB1 and DQB1, 522 for DQA1, about 610 for DPA1, and around 450 for DPB1. Roughly 300 gigabases of sequencing data and around 85 million unique TCR sequences made up an early release that covered roughly 670 HLA-typed donors. An earlier analysis of nearly 600 of the donors applied high-throughput TCR beta sequencing to assess whether each TCR beta V gene segment acted as functional or pseudogenic. To study patterns of TCR occurrence, a later analysis re-analyzed previously published TCR beta repertoires from 666 donors and added high-resolution HLA genotyping. The study aimed to test whether signatures of past pathogen exposure could be identified by cataloging public T cell receptors. Alongside the repertoire data, information on donor age, sex, ethnicity and CMV serostatus was compiled. About 5 DR-DQ haplotypes were handled as single units for association and clustering, since linkage in the cohort was strong. A separate validation cohort of about 110 different subjects was used in addition to the approximately 610-subject first cohort. Genome-wide SNP genotypes for about 55% of the roughly 670 donors were used in a later genetic analysis, which treated that subset as a discovery cohort. General conclusions and limits of the study: An earlier analysis of 450 to 750 of the donors showed that most TCR beta V segments appeared in productive rearrangements either about 90% or about 30% of the time, which broadly matched IMGT annotations. HLA typing was unavailable for some donors at each locus, so association tests used only the typed subset. In a later analysis, HLA-associated TCR beta chains were found to be more clonally expanded and to have lower generation probabilities than equally common non-associated chains. Assigning TCR associations to individual alleles was difficult when HLA alleles, especially DR and DQ, strongly co-occurred. In a later analysis, TCR association rates were found to vary across HLA loci, with the most associated TCRs seen for DRB1 alleles and the fewest for HLA-C alleles. The classifier was reported to diagnose cytomegalovirus status with high specificity and sensitivity in both the original and validation cohorts. A later analysis associated 17,000 or so TCR beta sequences with specific HLA alleles at a false discovery rate of 0.05. A further reported finding was that TCR beta sequences accurately predicted the HLA-A and HLA-B alleles for most subjects in the first cohort. Immune exposure information for the cohort was limited to CMV serostatus. Three of the identified cytomegalovirus-associated TCR beta chains were confirmed in vitro to be specific for cytomegalovirus antigens. A later genetic analysis associated a missense DCLRE1C variant with V-gene and J-gene trimming of TCR beta chains, and an independent cohort replicated the association. Fewer than 20 rarely observed V segments, including chromosome 9 orphons, were excluded from the earlier analysis of some 590 of the donors because counts were too low. A group of highly shared sequence variants was considered likely to be a technical artifact of the sequencing pipeline. A later analysis found that most CMV-associated TCR beta chains appeared HLA-restricted, with HLA associations seemingly driven largely by CMV exposure. While some public TCRs were present in many individuals, most TCR sequences turned up only very rarely across donors. This cohort had only TCR beta chains sequenced, and the lack of alpha or paired-chain data limited which features could be detected. Sequencing depth was assumed to be roughly uniform across donors in the presence/absence analyses, though that assumption may not hold. The study gave a list of around 170 TCR beta chains associated with cytomegalovirus. The authors suggested that the approach could potentially be generalized to other disease states and immunological phenotypes. Compared with the approximately 670-donor mean, donors in an Asian-associated ancestry cluster had fewer N-insertions in productive TCRs, according to a later genetic analysis. Some IMGT-functional V segments, including TRBV6-2 and TRBV6-3, could not be told apart with the 87-base-pair reads, so those segments were excluded. Linkage disequilibrium might explain the correlated functional status among segregating V segments, but an unknown experimental factor could not be ruled out. A later analysis reported that several top co-occurrence clusters appeared linked to parvovirus B19, influenza, CMV and Epstein-Barr virus.

Preparation of the library involved the immunoSEQ multiplex PCR assay. The multiplex PCR relied on a mix of 60 forward primers for TCR Vbeta segments and 13 reverse primers for TCR Jbeta segments. The CDR3 region of rearranged TCR beta genes was amplified from genomic DNA with a multiplex PCR assay. The amplified TCR beta libraries were sequenced on the Illumina HiSeq System as 87-base-pair reads. Regarding the original processing steps: In a later analysis, some 80 million unique TCR beta chains were counted across the 500 to 850 repertoires, and roughly 11 million of these chains were shared by at least two donors. A nearest-neighbor algorithm error-corrected the raw reads and collapsed the reads into unique sequences, merging closely related sequences to remove PCR and sequencing errors. Alignment of CDR3 sequences to IMGT reference sequences was used to assign V, D and J gene segments. For a sequence to be retained, at least a six-nucleotide match to both a V gene segment and a J gene segment was required. Rearrangements were called productive when the CDR3 lacked stop codons and stayed in frame with V and J; all others were non-productive. CDR3 was defined by IMGT convention, running from the second conserved V-encoded cysteine to the conserved J-encoded phenylalanine. In an earlier analysis of roughly 580 of the donors, sequences lacking an unambiguous match to a single V gene segment were excluded. An earlier analysis of several hundred of the donors called V segments functional above 56.7% productive rearrangements and segregating when the between-donor standard deviation exceeded 5%. To diagnose cytomegalovirus status from the catalog of TCR beta chain sequences, a statistical classification framework was built. In a later analysis, V and J genes were assigned by comparing TCR nucleotide sequences against IMGT/GENE-DB human TR gene sequences. Using the TCRdist pipeline, a later analysis assigned CDR3 sequences along with most-parsimonious VDJ recombination scenarios. In a later analysis, every TCR beta chain was defined by the combination of its CDR3 amino acid sequence and its V-gene family, and reads without a unique V-gene family were dropped. To address suspected cross-contamination and a sequencing artifact, a later analysis removed under 600 highly shared, low-generation-probability nucleotide sequences. In a later analysis, a clonal expansion index was calculated for each public chain from normalized within-repertoire ranks of inferred template counts. In a later analysis, generation probabilities were computed using a VDJ recombination model fitted to out-of-frame rearrangements, and the results were checked against IGoR. Hypergeometric tests were used in a later analysis to score TCR-TCR, TCR-HLA and TCR-CMV co-occurrence, with a repertoire-size bias correction applied to the TCR pairs. A later analysis estimated false discovery rates by permuting HLA or CMV assignments 20 times. A later analysis grouped co-occurring TCRs with DBSCAN, adding TCRdist sequence similarity when clustering within HLA-allele-positive subsets. Repertoires with fewer than 30,000 or more than 120,000 public chains were left out of co-occurrence clustering, as were about five repertoires with anomalous nucleotide sharing. Sourced from immuneACCESS, this table was stored by TCRdb with only in-frame sequences that have V and J called. A share of the clones is absent; for the studies checked, an unresolved V gene accounts for under half, and the remainder has no known explanation. V and J calls and clone size are given by that table; D and trimming were obtained from the DNA. The sample has 150,000 to 200,000 clones on record, 75% to 80% of them singletons. The leading ten clones occupy 2.9% of the sample.

Cut back by 4 bases and 1 base, the V and J ends lie 9 bases apart. Reading from cysteine to phenylalanine, the CDR3 counts 14 amino acids. Only the CDR3 part of the read is kept: 42 bases, read in frame from the first base. Based on the germline V gene (reference sequence), the CDR1 and CDR2 sequences are LNHDA and SQIVND. The cohort consisted of fewer than 700 healthy bone marrow donors. All cohort members were sampled while nominally healthy, although unrecorded immune exposures were likely present. The donor was CMV seronegative and belonged to the group of approximately 320 seronegative cohort members. Each donor provided a peripheral blood sample, and peripheral blood mononuclear cells were used for TCR beta sequencing. The Qiagen DNeasy Blood Extraction Kit was used to extract genomic DNA from the blood cell samples. A note on this clone: The antigen it recognizes is unknown. Nothing much larger sits one base from this clone, and base qualities are not available.

The rearrangement combines TRBV19 with TRBJ2-3, and TRBD2 may be the D gene, going by 5 matching bases. The material sequenced was PBMCs. The TCR was taken from a female donor in good health and CMV-seronegative. The DNA sequence reads TGTGCCAGTAGTACTGGTAGCGGCACAGATACGCAGTATTTT. Translated, it reads CASSTGSGTDTQYF.